One sample yielded the 3 T cell receptor beta chains listed below, sequenced in a study of blood T cell repertoires in COVID-19. Produced via immunoSEQ multiplex PCR; TCRdb's table is partial and in-frame only. The sample lists approximately 180,000 clones, roughly 85% seen once, with about 3.3% in the top ten. The sequencing input was peripheral blood. The receptors derive from a man aged 60 to 75 with acute or convalescent COVID-19.

The gene calls are TRBV7-2 and TRBJ2-1, with 11 nucleotides matching TRBD2. Germline CDR1 is SGHTA and CDR2 is FQGNSA. The CDR3 length is 17 residues. V dropped 2 bases and J dropped 0; count of bases not matched to a gene: 3. The CDR3 nucleotides are TGTGCCAGCAGCTTACGCACTAGCGGGAGCTCCTACAATGAGCAGTTCTTC. This translates into CASSLRTSGSSYNEQFF. The full variable domain, with the rest looked up from reference TRBV7-2 and TRBJ2-1, is GAGVSQSPSNKVTEKGKDVELRCDPISGHTALYWYRQSLGQGLEFLIYFQGNSAPDKSGLPSDRFSAERTGGSVSTLTIQRTQQEDSAVYLCASSLRTSGSSYNEQFFGPGTRLTVL.

This chain links TRBV4-3 with TRBJ2-2; no clear D gene. Deletions cut 0 bases from V and 0 bases from J, with 14 bases between. CDR3 length: 18 amino acids. Germline CDR1 and CDR2: LGHNA and YSLEER. This chain's CDR3 is CASSQDWAPRTNTGELFF. Written as DNA, the CDR3 is TGCGCCAGCAGCCAAGATTGGGCGCCGCGAACGAACACCGGGGAGCTGTTTTTT.

This chain connects TRBV6-2 or TRBV6-3 to TRBJ2-2; maybe TRBD2 (5 bases). Trimming took off 6 bases at V and 0 bases at J, with 17 bases between the two ends. The CDR3 extends over 17 amino acids. The V gene's germline CDR1 is MNHEY and CDR2 SVGEGT. CDR3 coding DNA: TGTGCCAGCAGCCCTCGAGGGCCTGAAGCGAACACCGGGGAGCTGTTTTTT. Translation: CASSPRGPEANTGELFF.